This TCR beta chain was found in a study of spatial heterogeneity in lung cancer. Time point in this sample: blood at routine non-recurrence follow-up after resection. This clonotype was counted only a few times. TCR cDNA molecules each carried a unique molecular identifier. TCRdb analysed the 5' RACE reads with MiXCR anew, one entry per CDR3 protein. The table includes some 46,000 distinct CDR3 sequences, 10% to 15% detected once. V dropped 3 bases and J dropped 2; count of bases not matched to a gene: 2. There are 16 residues in the CDR3. Germline V gene lookup returns CDR1 ENHRY and CDR2 SYGVKD. The V call is TRBV10-3, the J call TRBJ2-3; 13 positions agree with TRBD2. The specimen was PBMCs, collected at follow-up. The TCR originated in a male donor with early-stage non-small cell lung cancer. The CDR3 protein is CAISDGLAGDTDTQYF. CDR3 DNA: TGTGCCATCAGTGACGGACTAGCGGGAGACACAGATACGCAGTATTTT.